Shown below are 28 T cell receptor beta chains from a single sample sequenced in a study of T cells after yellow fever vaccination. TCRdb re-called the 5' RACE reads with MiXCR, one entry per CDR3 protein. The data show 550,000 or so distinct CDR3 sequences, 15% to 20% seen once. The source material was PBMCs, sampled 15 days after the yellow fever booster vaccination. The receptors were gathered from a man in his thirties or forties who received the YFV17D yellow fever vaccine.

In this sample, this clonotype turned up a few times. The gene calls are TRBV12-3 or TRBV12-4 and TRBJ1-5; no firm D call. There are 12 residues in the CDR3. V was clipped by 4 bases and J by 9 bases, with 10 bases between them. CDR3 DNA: TGTGCCAGCAGTTCCCAGTTCGGGCCCCAGCATTTT. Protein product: CASSSQFGPQHF.

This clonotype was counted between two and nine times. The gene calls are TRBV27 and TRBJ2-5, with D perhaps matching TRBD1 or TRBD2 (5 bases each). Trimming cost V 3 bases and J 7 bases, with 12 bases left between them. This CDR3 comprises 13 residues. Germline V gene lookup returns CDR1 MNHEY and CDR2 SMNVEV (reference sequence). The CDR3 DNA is TGTGCCAGCAGTTTGTACTCTGGGGGGACCCAGTACTTC. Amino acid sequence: CASSLYSGGTQYF.

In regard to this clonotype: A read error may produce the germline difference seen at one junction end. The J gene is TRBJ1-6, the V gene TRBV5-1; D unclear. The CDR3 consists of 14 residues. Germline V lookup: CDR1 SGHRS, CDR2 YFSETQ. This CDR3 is CASNLGERGSPLHF. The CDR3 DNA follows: TGCGCCAGCAACTTGGGAGAGAGAGGTTCACCCCTCCACTTT.

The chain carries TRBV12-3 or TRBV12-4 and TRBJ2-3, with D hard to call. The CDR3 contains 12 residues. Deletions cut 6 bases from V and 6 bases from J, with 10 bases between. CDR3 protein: CASSTLGDTQYF. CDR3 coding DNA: TGTGCCAGCAGCACCCTTGGCGATACGCAGTATTTT.

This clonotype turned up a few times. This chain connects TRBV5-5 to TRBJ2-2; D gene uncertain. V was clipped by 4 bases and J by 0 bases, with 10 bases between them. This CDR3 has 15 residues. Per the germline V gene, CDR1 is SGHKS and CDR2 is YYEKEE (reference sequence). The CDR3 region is CASSPQGPNTGELFF. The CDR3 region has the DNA TGTGCCAGCAGCCCCCAAGGTCCGAACACCGGGGAGCTGTTTTTT. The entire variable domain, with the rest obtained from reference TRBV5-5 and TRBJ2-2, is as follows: DAGVTQSPTHLIKTRGQQVTLRCSPISGHKSVSWYQQVLGQGPQFIFQYYEKEERGRGNFPDRFSARQFPNYSSELNVNALLLGDSALYLCASSPQGPNTGELFFGEGSRLTVL.

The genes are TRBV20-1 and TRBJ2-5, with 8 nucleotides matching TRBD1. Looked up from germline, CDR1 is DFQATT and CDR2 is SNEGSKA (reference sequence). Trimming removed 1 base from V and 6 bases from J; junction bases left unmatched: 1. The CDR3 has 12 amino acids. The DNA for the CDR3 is TGCAGTGCTAGAGGGACAGGGAAGACCCAGTACTTC. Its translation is CSARGTGKTQYF.

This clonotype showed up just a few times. The CDR3 coding sequence is TGCAGTGCGGGCCGACAGGCCTACGAGCAGTACTTC. Amino acids: CSAGRQAYEQYF. The gene calls are TRBV20-1 and TRBJ2-7, with D tentatively TRBD1 (6 bases). Germline CDR1 reads DFQATT; CDR2 reads SNEGSKA (reference sequence). V lost 6 bases, J lost 2 bases, and 11 bases lay in between. The CDR3 loop spans 12 amino acids.

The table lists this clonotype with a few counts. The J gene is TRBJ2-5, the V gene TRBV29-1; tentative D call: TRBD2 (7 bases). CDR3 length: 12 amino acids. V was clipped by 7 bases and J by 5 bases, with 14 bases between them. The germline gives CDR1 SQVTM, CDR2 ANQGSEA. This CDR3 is CSDAGAAETQYF. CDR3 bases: TGCAGCGATGCGGGGGCGGCTGAGACCCAGTACTTC. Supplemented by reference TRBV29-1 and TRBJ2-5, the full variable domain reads SAVISQKPSRDICQRGTSLTIQCQVDSQVTMMFWYRQQPGQSLTLIATANQGSEATYESGFVIDKFPISRPNLTFSTLTVSNMSPEDSSIYLCSDAGAAETQYFGPGTRLLVL.

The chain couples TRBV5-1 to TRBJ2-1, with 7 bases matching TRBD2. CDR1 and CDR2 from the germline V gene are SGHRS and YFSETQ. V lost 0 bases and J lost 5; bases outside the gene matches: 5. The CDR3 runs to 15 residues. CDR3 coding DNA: TGCGCCAGCAGCTTGGTAAGCGCGGGAGACAATGAGCAGTTCTTC. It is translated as CASSLVSAGDNEQFF.

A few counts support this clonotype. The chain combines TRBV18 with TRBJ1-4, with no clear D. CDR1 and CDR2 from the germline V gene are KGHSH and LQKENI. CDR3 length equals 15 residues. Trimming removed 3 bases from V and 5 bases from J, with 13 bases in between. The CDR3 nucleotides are TGTGCCAGCTCACCCCCTTCGGGAAACAATGAAAAACTGTTTTTT. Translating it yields CASSPPSGNNEKLFF.

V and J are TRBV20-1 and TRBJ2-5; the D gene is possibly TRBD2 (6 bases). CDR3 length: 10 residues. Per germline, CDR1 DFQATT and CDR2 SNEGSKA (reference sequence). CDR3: CSPVGGTQYF. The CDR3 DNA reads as TGCAGCCCGGTGGGGGGGACCCAGTACTTC.

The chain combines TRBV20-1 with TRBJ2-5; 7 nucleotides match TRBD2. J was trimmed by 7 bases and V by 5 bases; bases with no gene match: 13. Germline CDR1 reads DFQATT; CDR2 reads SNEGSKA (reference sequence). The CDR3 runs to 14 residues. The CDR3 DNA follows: TGCAGTGCTCTCTATCCCGACCGGGGGGTGACCCAGTACTTC. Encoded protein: CSALYPDRGVTQYF.

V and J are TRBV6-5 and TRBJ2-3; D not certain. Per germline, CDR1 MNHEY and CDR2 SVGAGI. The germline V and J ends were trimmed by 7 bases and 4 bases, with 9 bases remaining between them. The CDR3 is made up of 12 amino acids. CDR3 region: CASTSEADTQYF. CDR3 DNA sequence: TGTGCCAGCACCTCCGAAGCAGATACGCAGTATTTT.

The CDR3 DNA reads TGTGCCAGCAGTTACTCCTTGACCGTTGGACGGGGCAAAGGGACCCAGTACTTC. Translated: CASSYSLTVGRGKGTQYF. The chain recombines TRBV6-2 or TRBV6-3 with TRBJ2-5; either TRBD1 or TRBD2 may fit D (5 bases each). The CDR3 extends over 18 amino acids. The V gene's germline CDR1 is MNHEY and CDR2 SVGEGT. Trimming cost V 0 bases and J 7 bases, with 24 bases left between them.

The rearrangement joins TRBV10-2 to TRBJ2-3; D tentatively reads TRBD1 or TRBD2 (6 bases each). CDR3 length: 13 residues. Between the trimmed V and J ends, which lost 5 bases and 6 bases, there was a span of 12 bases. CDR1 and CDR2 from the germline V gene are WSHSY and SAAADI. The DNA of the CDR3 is TGCGCCAGCAGTCGAGGAGGGGGGGATACGCAGTATTTT. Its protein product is CASSRGGGDTQYF.

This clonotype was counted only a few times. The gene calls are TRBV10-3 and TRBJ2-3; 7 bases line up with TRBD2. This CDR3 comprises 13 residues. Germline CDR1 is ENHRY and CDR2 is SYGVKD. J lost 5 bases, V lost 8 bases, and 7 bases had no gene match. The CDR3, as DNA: TGTGCCATCGGAGGCGGGAGCGGAGATACGCAGTATTTT. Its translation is CAIGGGSGDTQYF.

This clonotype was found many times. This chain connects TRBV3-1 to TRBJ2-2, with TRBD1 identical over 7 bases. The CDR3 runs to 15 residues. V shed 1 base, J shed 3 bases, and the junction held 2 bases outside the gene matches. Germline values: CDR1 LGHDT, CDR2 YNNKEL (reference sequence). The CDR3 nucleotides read TGTGCCAGCAGCCAAGGGGACAGCTACACCGGGGAGCTGTTTTTT. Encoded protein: CASSQGDSYTGELFF.

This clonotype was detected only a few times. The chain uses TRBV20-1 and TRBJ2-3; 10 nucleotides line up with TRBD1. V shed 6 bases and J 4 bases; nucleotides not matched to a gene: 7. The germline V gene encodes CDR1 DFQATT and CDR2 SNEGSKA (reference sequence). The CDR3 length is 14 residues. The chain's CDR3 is CSATGTGASDTQYF. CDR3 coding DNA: TGCAGTGCAACCGGGACAGGGGCATCAGATACGCAGTATTTT.

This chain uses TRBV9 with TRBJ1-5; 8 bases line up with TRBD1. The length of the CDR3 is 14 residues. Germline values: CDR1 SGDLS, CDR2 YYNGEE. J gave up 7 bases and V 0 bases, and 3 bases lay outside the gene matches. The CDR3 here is CASSVAGGDQPQHF. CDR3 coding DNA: TGTGCCAGCAGCGTAGCAGGGGGCGACCAGCCCCAGCATTTT.

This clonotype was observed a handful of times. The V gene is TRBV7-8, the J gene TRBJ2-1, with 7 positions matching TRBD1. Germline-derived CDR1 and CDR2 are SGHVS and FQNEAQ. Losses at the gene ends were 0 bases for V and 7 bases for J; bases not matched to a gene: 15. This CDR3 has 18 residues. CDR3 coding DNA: TGTGCCAGCAGCTTAGCGCTATCGTTCAGGGGGAAGTTGAATGAGCAGTTCTTC. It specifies CASSLALSFRGKLNEQFF.

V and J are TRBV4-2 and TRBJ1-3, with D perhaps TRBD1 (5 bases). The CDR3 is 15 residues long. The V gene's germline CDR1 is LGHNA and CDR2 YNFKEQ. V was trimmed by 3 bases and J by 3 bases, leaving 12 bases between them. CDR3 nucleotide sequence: TGTGCCAGCAGCCAGTCGGGGGGGTTTGGAAACACCATATATTTT. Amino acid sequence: CASSQSGGFGNTIYF.

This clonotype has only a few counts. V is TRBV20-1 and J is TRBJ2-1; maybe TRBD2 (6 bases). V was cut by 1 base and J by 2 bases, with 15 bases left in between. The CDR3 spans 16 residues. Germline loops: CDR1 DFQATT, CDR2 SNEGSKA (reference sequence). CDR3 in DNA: TGCAGTGCTAGAGCTGGGGCTAGCGAAACCTACAATGAGCAGTTCTTC. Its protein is CSARAGASETYNEQFF.

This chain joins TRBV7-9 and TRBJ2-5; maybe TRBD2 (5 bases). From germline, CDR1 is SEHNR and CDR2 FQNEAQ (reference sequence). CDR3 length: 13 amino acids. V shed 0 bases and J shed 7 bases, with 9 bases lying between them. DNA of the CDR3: TGTGCCAGCAGCTTAGCGGGAGCACGGACCCAGTACTTC. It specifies CASSLAGARTQYF.

CDR3 protein: CARSEGLAETGELFF. The CDR3 DNA sequence: TGTGCCAGAAGCGAGGGACTAGCGGAAACCGGGGAGCTGTTTTTT. This chain links TRBV5-3 with TRBJ2-2; 11 bases line up with TRBD2. TRBV5-3 has ORF status, its function being uncertain. Trimming took 4 bases from V and 5 from J; bases not matched to a gene: 4. The CDR3 sequence is 15 residues long.

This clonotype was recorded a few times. CDR3 loop: CASSPRTVFNEKLFF. The CDR3 bases are TGTGCCAGCAGCCCCCGGACGGTTTTTAATGAAAAACTGTTTTTT. The genes are TRBV7-8 and TRBJ1-4; D gene uncertain. The CDR3 is 15 residues long. The V gene lost 5 bases and the J gene lost 4 bases, with 14 bases spanning the gap. Germline lookup yields CDR1 SGHVS and CDR2 FQNEAQ.

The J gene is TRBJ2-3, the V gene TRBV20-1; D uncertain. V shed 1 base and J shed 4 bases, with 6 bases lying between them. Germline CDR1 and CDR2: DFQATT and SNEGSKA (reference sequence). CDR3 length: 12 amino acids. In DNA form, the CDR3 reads TGCAGTGCTAGAGGGCCTCCAGATACGCAGTATTTT. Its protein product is CSARGPPDTQYF.

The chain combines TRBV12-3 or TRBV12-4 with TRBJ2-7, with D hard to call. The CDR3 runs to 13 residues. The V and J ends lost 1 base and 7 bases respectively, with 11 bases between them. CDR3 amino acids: CASSLGSSGEQYF. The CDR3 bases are TGTGCCAGCAGTTTAGGTTCAAGTGGGGAGCAGTACTTC.

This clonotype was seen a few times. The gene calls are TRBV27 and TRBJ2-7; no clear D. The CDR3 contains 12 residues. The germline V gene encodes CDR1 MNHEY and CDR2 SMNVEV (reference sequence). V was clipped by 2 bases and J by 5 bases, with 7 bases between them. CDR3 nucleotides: TGTGCCAGCAGTTTACCTACGGACGAGCAGTACTTC. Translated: CASSLPTDEQYF.